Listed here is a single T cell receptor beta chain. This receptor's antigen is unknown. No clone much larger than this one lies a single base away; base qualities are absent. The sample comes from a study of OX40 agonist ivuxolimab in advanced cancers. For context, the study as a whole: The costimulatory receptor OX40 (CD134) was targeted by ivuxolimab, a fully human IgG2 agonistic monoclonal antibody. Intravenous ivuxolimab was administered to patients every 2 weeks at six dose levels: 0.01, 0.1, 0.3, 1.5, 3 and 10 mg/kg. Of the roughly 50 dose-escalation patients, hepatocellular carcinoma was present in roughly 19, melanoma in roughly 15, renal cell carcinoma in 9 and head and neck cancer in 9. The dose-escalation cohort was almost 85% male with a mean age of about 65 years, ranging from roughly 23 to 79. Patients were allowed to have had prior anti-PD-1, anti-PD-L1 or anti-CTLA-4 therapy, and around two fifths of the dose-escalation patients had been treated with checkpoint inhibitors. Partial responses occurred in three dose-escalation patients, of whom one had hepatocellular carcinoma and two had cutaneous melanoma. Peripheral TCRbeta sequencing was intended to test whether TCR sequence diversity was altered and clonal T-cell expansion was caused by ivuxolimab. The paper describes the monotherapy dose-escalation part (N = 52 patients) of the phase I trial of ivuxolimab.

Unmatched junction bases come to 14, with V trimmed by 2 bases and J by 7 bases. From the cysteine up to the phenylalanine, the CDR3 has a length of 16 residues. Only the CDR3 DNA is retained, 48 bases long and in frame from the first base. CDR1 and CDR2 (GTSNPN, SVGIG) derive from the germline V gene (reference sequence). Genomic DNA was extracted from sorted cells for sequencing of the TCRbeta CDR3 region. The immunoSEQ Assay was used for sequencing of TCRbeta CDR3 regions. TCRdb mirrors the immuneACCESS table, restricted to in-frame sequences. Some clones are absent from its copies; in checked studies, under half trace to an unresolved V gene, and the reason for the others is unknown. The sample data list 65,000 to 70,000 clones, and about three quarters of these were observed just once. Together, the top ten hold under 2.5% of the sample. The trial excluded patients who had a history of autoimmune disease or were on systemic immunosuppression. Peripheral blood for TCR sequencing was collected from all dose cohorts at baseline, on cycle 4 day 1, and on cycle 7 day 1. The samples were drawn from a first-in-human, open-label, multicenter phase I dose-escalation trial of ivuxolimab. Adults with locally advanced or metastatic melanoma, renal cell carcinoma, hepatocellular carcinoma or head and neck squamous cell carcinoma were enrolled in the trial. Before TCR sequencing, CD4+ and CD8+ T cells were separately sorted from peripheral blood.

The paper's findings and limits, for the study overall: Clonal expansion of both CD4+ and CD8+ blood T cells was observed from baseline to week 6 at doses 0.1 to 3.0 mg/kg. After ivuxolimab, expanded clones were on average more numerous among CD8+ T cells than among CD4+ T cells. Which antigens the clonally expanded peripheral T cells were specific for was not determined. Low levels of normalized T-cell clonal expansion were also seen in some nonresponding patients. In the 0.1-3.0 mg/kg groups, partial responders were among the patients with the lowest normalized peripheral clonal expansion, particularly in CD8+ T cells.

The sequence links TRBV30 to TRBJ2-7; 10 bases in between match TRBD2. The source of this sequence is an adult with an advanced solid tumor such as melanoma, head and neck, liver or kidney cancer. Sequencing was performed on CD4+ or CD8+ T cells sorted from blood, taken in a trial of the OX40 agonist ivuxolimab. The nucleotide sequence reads TGTGCCTGGAGTAGTCTAGCGGGAGTACGGGTAGGGGAGCAGTACTTC. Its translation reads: CAWSSLAGVRVGEQYF.